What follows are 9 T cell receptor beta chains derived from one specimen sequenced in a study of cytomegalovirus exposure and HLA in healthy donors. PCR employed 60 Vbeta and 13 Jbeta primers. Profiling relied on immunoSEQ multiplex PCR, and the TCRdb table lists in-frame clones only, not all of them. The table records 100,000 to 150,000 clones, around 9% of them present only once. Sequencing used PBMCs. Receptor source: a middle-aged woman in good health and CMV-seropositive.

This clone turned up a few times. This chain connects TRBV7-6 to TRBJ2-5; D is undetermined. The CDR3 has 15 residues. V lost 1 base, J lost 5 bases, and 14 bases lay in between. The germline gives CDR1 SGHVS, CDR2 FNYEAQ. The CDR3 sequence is CASSLDPSVGETQYF. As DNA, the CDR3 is TGTGCCAGCAGCTTAGATCCAAGCGTTGGGGAGACCCAGTACTTC.

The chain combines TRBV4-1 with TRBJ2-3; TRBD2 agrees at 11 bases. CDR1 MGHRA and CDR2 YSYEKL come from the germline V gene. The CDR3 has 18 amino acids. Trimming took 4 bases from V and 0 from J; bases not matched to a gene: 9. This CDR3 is CASSREASGGPSTDTQYF. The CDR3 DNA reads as TGCGCCAGCAGCCGGGAGGCTAGCGGGGGGCCTAGCACAGATACGCAGTATTTT.

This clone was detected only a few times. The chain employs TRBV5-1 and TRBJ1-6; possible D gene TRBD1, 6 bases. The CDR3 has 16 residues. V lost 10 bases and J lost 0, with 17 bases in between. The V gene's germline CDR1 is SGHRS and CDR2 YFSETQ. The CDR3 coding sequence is TGCGCCTCCAGACAGGACCTTAGCTCCTATAATTCACCCCTCCACTTT. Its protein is CASRQDLSSYNSPLHF.

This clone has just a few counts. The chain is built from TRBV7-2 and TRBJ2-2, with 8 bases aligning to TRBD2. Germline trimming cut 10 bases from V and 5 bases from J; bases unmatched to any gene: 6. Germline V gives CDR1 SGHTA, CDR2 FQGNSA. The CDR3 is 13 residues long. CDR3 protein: CATGGAGTGELFF. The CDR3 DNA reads TGTGCCACCGGGGGGGCTGGGACCGGGGAGCTGTTTTTT. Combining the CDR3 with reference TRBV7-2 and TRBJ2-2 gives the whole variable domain GAGVSQSPSNKVTEKGKDVELRCDPISGHTALYWYRQSLGQGLEFLIYFQGNSAPDKSGLPSDRFSAERTGGSVSTLTIQRTQQEDSAVYLCATGGAGTGELFFGEGSRLTVL.

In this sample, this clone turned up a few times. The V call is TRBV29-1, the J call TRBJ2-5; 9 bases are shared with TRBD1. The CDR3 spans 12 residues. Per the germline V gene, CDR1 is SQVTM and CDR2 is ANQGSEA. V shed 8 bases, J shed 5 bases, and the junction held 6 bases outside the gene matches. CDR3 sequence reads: CSITGGVETQYF. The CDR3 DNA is TGCAGCATCACAGGGGGCGTTGAGACCCAGTACTTC.

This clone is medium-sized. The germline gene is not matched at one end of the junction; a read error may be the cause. CDR3 in amino acids: CASGGNNQDF. In nucleotides, the CDR3 is TGTGCCAGCGGCGGGAACAACCAGGACTTC. J is TRBJ2-5 and V is TRBV2; possible D gene TRBD2, 6 bases. The germline gives CDR1 SNHLY, CDR2 FYNNEI. This CDR3 spans 10 amino acids.

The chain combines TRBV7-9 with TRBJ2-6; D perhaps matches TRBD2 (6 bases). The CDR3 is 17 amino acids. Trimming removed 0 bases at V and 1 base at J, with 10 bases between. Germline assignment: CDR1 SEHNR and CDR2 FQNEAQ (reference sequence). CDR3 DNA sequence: TGTGCCAGCAGCTTAGCCCTGGAGGGGTCTGGGGCCAACGTCCTGACTTTC. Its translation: CASSLALEGSGANVLTF.

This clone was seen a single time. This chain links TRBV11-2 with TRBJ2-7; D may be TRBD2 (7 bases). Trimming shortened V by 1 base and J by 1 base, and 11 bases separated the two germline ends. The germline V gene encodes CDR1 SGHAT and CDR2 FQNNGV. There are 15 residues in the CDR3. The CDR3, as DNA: TGTGCCAGCAGCTTAGGAGGGGGACTATCCTACGAGCAGTACTTC. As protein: CASSLGGGLSYEQYF.

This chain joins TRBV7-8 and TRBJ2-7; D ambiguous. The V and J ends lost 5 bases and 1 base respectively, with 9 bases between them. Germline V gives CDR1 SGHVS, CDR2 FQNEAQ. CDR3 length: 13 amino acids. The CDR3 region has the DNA TGTGCCAGCAGCCCCAGGATTTCCTACGAGCAGTACTTC. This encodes CASSPRISYEQYF.